This T cell receptor (beta chain) was obtained from a study of molecular identifiers for immune sequencing clone quantification. Study-level points and caveats: Clonotypes topping 20 RNA copies carried over 97% of effector molecules but under 1% of naive ones.

Listed TCR primers and previously described methods were used for bulk TCR libraries. TCRdb recomputed calls from the PCR reads with MiXCR, one row per CDR3 protein. The profile shows about 320,000 distinct CDR3 sequences, 24% of them singletons. Naive CD8 T cells were sorted, and the gate applied was CD8+CD4-CCR7+CD45RA+. CDR3 length equals 15 residues. Germline V gene lookup returns CDR1 SGDLS and CDR2 YYNGEE. V gave up 0 bases and J gave up 4 bases, with 13 bases separating them. This clonotype was found many times. Its antigen is still unknown. The chain is built from TRBV9 and TRBJ1-1; D call uncertain. The receptor comes from a human donor in good health. Some libraries in this study had Jurkat cell RNA spiked in. The sequenced sample consisted of naive CD8+ T cells from blood, with Jurkat cell RNA spiked in. Subset defined: FACS-sorted CD8+CD4-CCR7+CD45RA+ naive T cells. In DNA form, the CDR3 reads TGTGCCAGCAGCGTAGGGTTAGGGATGGGCACTGAAGCTTTCTTT. Protein: CASSVGLGMGTEAFF.